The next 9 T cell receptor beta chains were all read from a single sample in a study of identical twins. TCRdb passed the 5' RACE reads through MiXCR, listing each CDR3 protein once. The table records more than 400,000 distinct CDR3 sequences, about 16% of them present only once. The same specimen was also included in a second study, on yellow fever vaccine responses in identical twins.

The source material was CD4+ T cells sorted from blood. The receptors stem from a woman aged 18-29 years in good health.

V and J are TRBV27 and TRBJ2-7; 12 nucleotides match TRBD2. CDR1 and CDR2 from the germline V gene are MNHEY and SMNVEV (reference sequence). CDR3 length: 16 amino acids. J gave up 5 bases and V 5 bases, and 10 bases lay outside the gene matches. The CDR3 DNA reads TGTGCCAGCAGTCCATCCTTGACTAGCGGGAGCCACGAGCAGTACTTC. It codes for CASSPSLTSGSHEQYF.

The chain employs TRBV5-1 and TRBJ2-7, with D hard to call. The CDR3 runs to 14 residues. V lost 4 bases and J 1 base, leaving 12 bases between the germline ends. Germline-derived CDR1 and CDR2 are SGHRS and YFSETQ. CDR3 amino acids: CASSPSKRSYEQYF. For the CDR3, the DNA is TGCGCCAGCAGCCCGAGCAAACGGTCCTACGAGCAGTACTTC.

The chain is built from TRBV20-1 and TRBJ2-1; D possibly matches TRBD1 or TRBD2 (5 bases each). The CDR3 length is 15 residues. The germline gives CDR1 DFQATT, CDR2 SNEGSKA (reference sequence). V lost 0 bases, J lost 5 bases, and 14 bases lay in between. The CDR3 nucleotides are TGCAGTGCTAGAGATGATGGTGGGGGAAACAATGAGCAGTTCTTC. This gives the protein CSARDDGGGNNEQFF.

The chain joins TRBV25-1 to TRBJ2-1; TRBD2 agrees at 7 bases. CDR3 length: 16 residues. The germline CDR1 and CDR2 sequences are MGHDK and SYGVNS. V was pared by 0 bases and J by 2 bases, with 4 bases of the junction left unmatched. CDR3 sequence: CASSEYAGLTYNEQFF. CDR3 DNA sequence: TGTGCCAGCAGTGAATATGCGGGACTAACCTACAATGAGCAGTTCTTC.

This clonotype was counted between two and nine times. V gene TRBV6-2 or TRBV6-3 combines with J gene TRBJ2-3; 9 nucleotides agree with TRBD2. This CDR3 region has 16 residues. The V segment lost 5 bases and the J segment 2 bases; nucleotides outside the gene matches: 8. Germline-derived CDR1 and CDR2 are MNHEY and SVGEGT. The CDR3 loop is CASSRGLAGITDTQYF. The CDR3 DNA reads TGTGCCAGCAGTCGCGGGCTAGCGGGGATCACAGATACGCAGTATTTT.

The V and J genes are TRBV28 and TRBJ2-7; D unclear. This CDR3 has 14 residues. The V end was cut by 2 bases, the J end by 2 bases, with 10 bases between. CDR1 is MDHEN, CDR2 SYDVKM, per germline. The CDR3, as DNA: TGTGCCAGCAGTTTAACCCTGAAGCCCTACGAGCAGTACGTC. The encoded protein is CASSLTLKPYEQYV.

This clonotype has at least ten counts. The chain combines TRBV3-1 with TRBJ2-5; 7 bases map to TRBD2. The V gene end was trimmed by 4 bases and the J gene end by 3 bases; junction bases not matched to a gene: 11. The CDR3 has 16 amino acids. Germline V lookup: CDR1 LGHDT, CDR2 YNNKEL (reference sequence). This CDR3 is CASSPGISGGKETQYF. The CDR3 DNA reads TGTGCCAGCAGCCCCGGGATATCCGGGGGGAAAGAGACCCAGTACTTC.

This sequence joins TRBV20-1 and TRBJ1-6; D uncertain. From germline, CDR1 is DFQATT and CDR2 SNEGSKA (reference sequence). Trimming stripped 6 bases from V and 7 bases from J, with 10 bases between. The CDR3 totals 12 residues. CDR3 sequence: CSALVGNSPLHF. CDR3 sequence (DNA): TGCAGTGCCCTCGTGGGAAATTCACCCCTCCACTTT.

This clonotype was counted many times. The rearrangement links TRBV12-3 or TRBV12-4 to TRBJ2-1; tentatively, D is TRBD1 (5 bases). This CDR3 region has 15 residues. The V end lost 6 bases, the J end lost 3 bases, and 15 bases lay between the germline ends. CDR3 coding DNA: TGTGCCAGCAGCCCCCCCCCTCAGGGCTACAATGAGCAGTTCTTC. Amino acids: CASSPPPQGYNEQFF.